The 8 T cell receptor beta chains reported below all come from one sample, sequenced in a study of T cell responses to AZD1222 COVID-19 vaccine (dated by TCRdb to about 2021). The time point label corresponds to: baseline before first vaccination. The method behind the library was the immunoSEQ multiplex PCR assay. The clones in this table, taken by TCRdb from immuneACCESS, are in-frame only. Not every clone is retained; where verified, under half of the shortfall comes from an unresolved V gene, and the cause of the rest is unknown. Counted in this sample were 84,000 or so clones; roughly nine tenths of them appeared once. The ten biggest clones cover approximately 2.1% of the sample. The material was peripheral blood, obtained on day 0 of AZD1222 vaccination. These receptor sequences come from an adult in good health.

This sequence joins TRBV4-1 and TRBJ2-7, with D possibly being TRBD2 (6 bases). Germline V gene data show CDR1 as MGHRA and CDR2 as YSYEKL. V shed 1 base and J shed 0 bases, with 13 bases lying between them. This CDR3 has 16 residues. CDR3 nucleotide sequence: TGCGCCAGCAGCCAAGTTGGGCAGGGAGGCTCCTACGAGCAGTACTTC. Amino acids: CASSQVGQGGSYEQYF.

The chain recombines TRBV2 with TRBJ1-1; 8 nucleotides match TRBD1. Germline CDR1 is SNHLY and CDR2 is FYNNEI. This CDR3 is built from 14 residues. After removal of 6 bases from V and 3 bases from J, the junction contained 6 bases not matched to a gene. CDR3 in DNA: TGTGCCAGCAGGAGGACAGGGAGGGACACTGAAGCTTTCTTT. This gives the protein CASRRTGRDTEAFF.

The genes are TRBV28 and TRBJ2-1, with 11 nucleotides matching TRBD2. This CDR3 has 20 residues. Germline CDR1 reads MDHEN; CDR2 reads SYDVKM. Germline trimming cut 4 bases from V and 0 bases from J; bases unmatched to any gene: 14. The CDR3 DNA reads as TGTGCCAGCAGTTCGGGGAGTGGGACTAGCGGTTTCAGCTCCTACAATGAGCAGTTCTTC. Amino acid sequence: CASSSGSGTSGFSSYNEQFF.

V is TRBV28 and J is TRBJ1-2; 9 bases fit TRBD1. The CDR3 sequence is 15 residues long. The junction had 11 bases not matched to a gene; V was cut back by 4 bases and J by 8 bases. Germline V gives CDR1 MDHEN, CDR2 SYDVKM. CDR3 in amino acids: CASSSGDRVLRGYTF. The DNA of the CDR3 is TGTGCCAGCAGTTCCGGGGACAGGGTTTTGCGGGGCTACACCTTC.

The chain uses TRBV2 and TRBJ1-5; D may be TRBD1 (6 bases). Germline-derived CDR1 and CDR2 are SNHLY and FYNNEI. The CDR3 sequence is 11 residues long. V dropped 7 bases and J dropped 15 bases, with 16 bases sitting between them. The CDR3 protein is CASKGGGITHF. In DNA, the CDR3 is TGTGCCAGCAAGGGGGGGGGAATTACGCATTTT.

The chain is built from TRBV29-1 and TRBJ2-2; TRBD2 aligns across 8 bases. The CDR3 length is 14 residues. The V and J ends lost 6 bases and 5 bases, in that order; junction bases with no gene match: 8. The germline V gene has CDR1 SQVTM and CDR2 ANQGSEA. CDR3 nucleotides: TGCAGCGTGATCCAAGCGGGAGTTACCGGGGAGCTGTTTTTT. Translation: CSVIQAGVTGELFF.

V usage is TRBV15 and J usage is TRBJ2-2, with D tentatively TRBD1 (5 bases). In germline, CDR1 is LNHNV, CDR2 YYDKDF (reference sequence). V lost 0 bases to trimming and J lost 1 base, with 9 bases between them. The CDR3 runs 16 residues. The CDR3 reads CATSRENRLNTGELFF. The CDR3, as DNA: TGTGCCACCAGCAGAGAGAACAGGCTGAACACCGGGGAGCTGTTTTTT.

The chain combines TRBV19 with TRBJ2-1, with 14 bases fitting TRBD2. Germline V gene sequence: CDR1 LNHDA, CDR2 SQIVND (reference sequence). J gave up 7 bases and V 3 bases, and 8 bases lay outside the gene matches. CDR3 size: 17 residues. The CDR3 DNA sequence: TGTGCCAGTAGTATGATGGGACTAGCGGGAGCGAAAAATGAGCAGTTCTTC. Translated: CASSMMGLAGAKNEQFF. The full variable domain, in which reference TRBV19 and TRBJ2-1 provide the parts outside the CDR3, is DGGITQSPKYLFRKEGQNVTLSCEQNLNHDAMYWYRQDPGQGLRLIYYSQIVNDFQKGDIAEGYSVSREKKESFPLTVTSAQKNPTAFYLCASSMMGLAGAKNEQFFGPGTRLTVL.